What follows are 15 T cell receptor beta chains derived from one specimen sequenced in a study of blood T cell repertoires in COVID-19. Produced via immunoSEQ multiplex PCR; TCRdb's table is partial and in-frame only. Counted here are 7,500 to 8,000 clones, about 82% occurring once; the ten biggest clones make up 15% to 20%. Sequenced sample: peripheral blood. Receptors were obtained from a woman aged 55 to 70 with active COVID-19.

This chain joins TRBV6-5 and TRBJ2-6; unclear D gene. Germline-derived CDR1 and CDR2 are MNHEY and SVGAGI. Trimming took 8 bases from V and 0 from J, leaving 8 bases between them. The CDR3 length is 14 residues. CDR3: CASGLFSGANVLTF. In nucleotides, the CDR3 is TGTGCCAGCGGGCTGTTCTCTGGGGCCAACGTCCTGACTTTC.

The chain recombines TRBV7-9 with TRBJ2-7; 7 nucleotides align to TRBD1. The CDR3 is 16 amino acids. Germline V gene sequence: CDR1 SEHNR, CDR2 FQNEAQ (reference sequence). With V trimmed by 3 bases and J by 0 bases, 8 bases remained unmatched. The CDR3 sequence is CASSFSPRDSSYEQYF. Written as DNA, the CDR3 is TGTGCCAGCAGCTTCTCCCCGAGGGACAGCTCCTACGAGCAGTACTTC. The full variable domain, rest sourced from reference TRBV7-9 and TRBJ2-7, is DTGVSQNPRHKITKRGQNVTFRCDPISEHNRLYWYRQTLGQGPEFLTYFQNEAQLEKSRLLSDRFSAERPKGSFSTLEIQRTEQGDSAMYLCASSFSPRDSSYEQYFGPGTRLTVT.

This clone has just a few counts. This rearrangement joins TRBV4-3 to TRBJ1-4, with D perhaps TRBD1 (6 bases). This CDR3 spans 15 amino acids. Looked up from germline, CDR1 is LGHNA and CDR2 is YSLEER. V was pared by 0 bases and J by 7 bases, with 12 bases between. The CDR3 bases are TGCGCCAGCAGCCAAGACGGGGGGCGTGCTGAAAAACTGTTTTTT. This translates into CASSQDGGRAEKLFF.

The chain links TRBV27 to TRBJ2-3; weak D call: TRBD1 (6 bases). The CDR3 sequence is 12 residues long. V lost 4 bases, J lost 6 bases, and 8 bases lay in between. Per the germline V gene, CDR1 is MNHEY and CDR2 is SMNVEV (reference sequence). In DNA, the CDR3 is TGTGCCAGCAGTTCGAGGGGGGATACGCAGTATTTT. The encoded protein is CASSSRGDTQYF.

J is TRBJ2-3 and V is TRBV18, with no clear D. Per germline, CDR1 KGHSH and CDR2 LQKENI. This CDR3 has 13 amino acids. With 3 bases removed from V and 6 bases from J, the gap between germline ends came to 10 bases. In DNA, the CDR3 is TGTGCCAGCTCACCTGTCGTATCGGATACGCAGTATTTT. This translates into CASSPVVSDTQYF.

The rearrangement joins TRBV29-1 to TRBJ2-7, with D possibly matching TRBD1 (6 bases). The V end lost 1 base, the J end lost 4 bases, and 14 bases lay between the germline ends. The germline gives CDR1 SQVTM, CDR2 ANQGSEA. The CDR3 contains 14 residues. The CDR3, as DNA: TGCAGCGTTGAAGCGAGGACCCAGGGGTACGAGCAGTACTTC. As protein: CSVEARTQGYEQYF.

This sequence joins TRBV5-1 and TRBJ1-5, with D possibly TRBD1 on 6 matching bases. The CDR3 is 15 amino acids. V was trimmed by 1 base and J by 3 bases, leaving 11 bases between them. CDR1 is SGHRS, CDR2 YFSETQ, per germline. The DNA for the CDR3 is TGCGCCAGCAGCTTGACGACAGGAAACAATCAGCCCCAGCATTTT. Translation: CASSLTTGNNQPQHF. Looking up the rest from reference TRBV5-1 and TRBJ1-5 gives the full variable domain: KAGVTQTPRYLIKTRGQQVTLSCSPISGHRSVSWYQQTPGQGLQFLFEYFSETQRNKGNFPGRFSGRQFSNSRSEMNVSTLELGDSALYLCASSLTTGNNQPQHFGDGTRLSIL.

This clone has only a few counts. The V and J genes are TRBV4-3 and TRBJ1-1; 10 positions agree with TRBD1. Germline assignment: CDR1 LGHNA and CDR2 YSLEER. V lost 1 base to trimming and J lost 5 bases; unmatched junction nucleotides: 4. The CDR3 is 15 amino acids. In nucleotides, the CDR3 is TGCGCCAGCAGCCAAGTCGGGACAGGGGAGACTGAAGCTTTCTTT. This gives the protein CASSQVGTGETEAFF.

This chain's CDR3 is CASSAGTGYEQYF. In DNA, the CDR3 is TGTGCCAGTAGTGCCGGGACAGGCTACGAGCAGTACTTC. This rearrangement joins TRBV19 to TRBJ2-7; 8 nucleotides align to TRBD1. This CDR3 has 13 amino acids. Germline CDR1 reads LNHDA; CDR2 reads SQIVND (reference sequence). V gave up 5 bases and J gave up 3 bases; unmatched junction bases: 3.

The chain joins TRBV14 to TRBJ2-7; D possibly corresponds to TRBD1 (6 bases). Germline CDR1 SGHDN, CDR2 FVKESK. This CDR3 comprises 14 residues. V was shortened by 3 bases and J by 1 base, with 10 bases between the two germline ends. In DNA form, the CDR3 reads TGTGCCAGCAGCCAGGTAGGACAGTCCTACGAGCAGTACTTC. It yields the protein CASSQVGQSYEQYF.

The rearrangement uses TRBV30 and TRBJ2-1; 8 bases agree with TRBD2. Trimming removed 0 bases from V and 5 bases from J; junction bases left unmatched: 3. The length of the CDR3 is 14 residues. Germline loops: CDR1 GTSNPN, CDR2 SVGIG (reference sequence). For the CDR3, the DNA is TGTGCCTGGAGTGTAGTAGCGGGGCACAATGAGCAGTTCTTC. Its protein product is CAWSVVAGHNEQFF.

The chain employs TRBV6-5 and TRBJ1-5; TRBD1 might be the D (6 bases). V lost 9 bases and J lost 5, with 17 bases in between. CDR1 is MNHEY and CDR2 is SVGAGI in the germline V gene. This CDR3 region has 14 residues. The CDR3 is CARPSGKGDQPQHF. In DNA form, the CDR3 reads TGTGCCAGGCCGTCAGGGAAGGGGGATCAGCCCCAGCATTTT.

V usage is TRBV12-3 or TRBV12-4 and J usage is TRBJ1-4, with unresolved D. The ends were cut back, 7 bases at V and 10 bases at J, with 7 bases in the middle. The length of the CDR3 is 10 residues. The CDR3 sequence is CASKSVKLFF. CDR3 DNA: TGTGCCAGCAAATCGGTAAAACTGTTTTTT.

The rearrangement links TRBV7-9 to TRBJ1-2; the D gene is possibly TRBD1 (6 bases). V was cut by 3 bases and J by 2 bases, with 7 bases left in between. Germline V gives CDR1 SEHNR, CDR2 FQNEAQ (reference sequence). This CDR3 contains 13 residues. This CDR3 reads CASSFTGNYGYTF. The CDR3 DNA is TGTGCCAGCAGCTTTACAGGGAACTATGGCTACACCTTC.

The chain has TRBV9 and TRBJ1-2; D may be TRBD1 (5 bases). The CDR3 contains 13 residues. Trimming took 1 base from V and 5 from J, leaving 9 bases between them. CDR1 and CDR2 (germline): SGDLS, YYNGEE. The CDR3 DNA is TGTGCCAGCAGCGTAAGTTCAGGGTATGGCTACACCTTC. This encodes CASSVSSGYGYTF.